These T cell receptor beta chains were read from a single sample in a study of T cell responses to AZD1222 COVID-19 vaccine. Sequenced by immunoSEQ multiplex PCR; TCRdb stores in-frame clones only, minus some. The sample gives around 100,000 clones, about 88% of which show up once; about 1.8% is in the top ten. The input for sequencing was peripheral blood, taken on day 0 of AZD1222 vaccination. The receptors originated from an adult in good health. CDR3s include the opening cysteine and the closing phenylalanine or tryptophan. Each record gives: CDR3 protein, V gene, J gene.

CDR3: CASGVGLAGGGTGELFF; V: TRBV7-8; J: TRBJ2-2
CDR3: CASSSRGRRNTIYF; V: TRBV5-6; J: TRBJ1-3
CDR3: CASSQDSGRDSPLHF; V: TRBV4-3; J: TRBJ1-6
CDR3: CASSLAGTSGSGANVLTF; V: TRBV5-1; J: TRBJ2-6
CDR3: CASSQWTGSSYEQYF; V: TRBV7-6; J: TRBJ2-7
CDR3: CASTRTIGPGNEQFF; V: TRBV7-2; J: TRBJ2-1
CDR3: CATSRPKGNRRTFF; V: TRBV15; J: TRBJ1-1
CDR3: CATSTPYFLNEQFF; V: TRBV15; J: TRBJ2-1
CDR3: CASSQGGGPVSYGYTF; V: TRBV4-3; J: TRBJ1-2
CDR3: CASSLKSGTAETQYF; V: TRBV7-2; J: TRBJ2-5
CDR3: CASSQELYRGSQPQHF; V: TRBV3-1/TRBV3-2; J: TRBJ1-5
CDR3: CASSLVTDLGTEAFF; V: TRBV18; J: TRBJ1-1
CDR3: CASSRTPSSYNEQFF; V: TRBV28; J: TRBJ2-1
CDR3: CASSLRGHNEQFF; V: TRBV28; J: TRBJ2-1
CDR3: CASSSATIPYEQYF; V: TRBV27; J: TRBJ2-7
CDR3: CASSARTGGLLDTQYF; V: TRBV9; J: TRBJ2-3
CDR3: CASTRGGTGELFF; V: TRBV7-6; J: TRBJ2-2
CDR3: CAWSVQGAGEQFF; V: TRBV30; J: TRBJ2-1
CDR3: CASSHIAGPYNEQFF; V: TRBV2; J: TRBJ2-1
CDR3: CAHQEVAGAYEQYF; V: TRBV2; J: TRBJ2-7
CDR3: CASSEGPGSLYEQYF; V: TRBV6-1; J: TRBJ2-7
CDR3: CASSPIPGAIYYEQYF; V: TRBV7-6; J: TRBJ2-7
CDR3: CASSPRQDRAARNIQYF; V: TRBV9; J: TRBJ2-4
CDR3: CASSVVNGELFF; V: TRBV9; J: TRBJ2-2
CDR3: CASSFFDTQYF; V: TRBV14; J: TRBJ2-3
CDR3: CASSEGTAGVETQYF; V: TRBV2; J: TRBJ2-5
CDR3: CASSQGSRAGELFF; V: TRBV4-1; J: TRBJ2-2
CDR3: CASSPSGMYTGELFF; V: TRBV27; J: TRBJ2-2
CDR3: CASSLGQTYEQYF; V: TRBV27; J: TRBJ2-7
CDR3: CASSLSGDPTHEQYF; V: TRBV6-2/TRBV6-3; J: TRBJ2-7
CDR3: CASSFPSQPQHF; V: TRBV7-2; J: TRBJ1-5
CDR3: CASSQEPLFAGGGKSYEQYF; V: TRBV4-3; J: TRBJ2-7
CDR3: CASSEGGSHTDTQYF; V: TRBV6-4; J: TRBJ2-3